Detailed here is one T cell receptor beta chain. As processed by the authors: Reference gene primer amplification in the assay estimated nucleated cell counts. Clones were sequenced by immunoSEQ multiplex PCR, and TCRdb holds only the in-frame ones, with some missing. V and J calls and clone size are those listed in that table; D and trimming were worked out from the DNA. The sample lists over 120,000 clones; 81% were seen once. V shed 3 bases and J shed 5 bases, with 5 bases lying between them. The CDR3 is made up of 12 amino acids. Germline V gives CDR1 MDHEN, CDR2 SYDVKM. The data were obtained in a study of blood T cell repertoires in COVID-19. Across the study: Spain, Italy and the United States supplied samples that represented acute and convalescent COVID-19. Sample material is recorded as cDNA or gDNA derived from T cells, B-cell-depleted T cells, or PBMCs.

This clonotype originated in a human donor in a cohort sampled during active COVID-19. This chain links TRBV28 with TRBJ1-5; D call uncertain. The specimen was peripheral blood. CDR3 loop: CASSFRYQPQHF. The CDR3, as DNA: TGTGCCAGCAGTTTTCGGTATCAGCCCCAGCATTTT.